This TCR beta chain was sequenced during a study of PD-1 blockade in classical Hodgkin lymphoma. Study details: Patients got intravenous nivolumab 3 mg/kg every 2 weeks.

CDR3 size: 14 residues. Trimming left V 4 bases short and J 2 bases short, with 14 bases between. In germline, CDR1 is SQVTM, CDR2 ANQGSEA. Described time point: cycle 4 day 1 (C4D1), after 6 weeks of nivolumab. All the patients suffered relapse after autologous stem cell transplantation, and brentuximab vedotin exposure differed. Turning to this clone: Its antigen is not identified.

The repertoire was sequenced with immunoSEQ multiplex PCR; TCRdb's copy has only in-frame clones and lacks some. The sample yields roughly 50,000 clones, around 90% seen once. General study results and limits: Diversity similar to that of newly diagnosed patients was seen at baseline in complete responders. Compared with baseline, CD4+ but not CD8+ TCR diversity had risen significantly by C4D1. The causes of the repertoire differences, possibly disease activity or prior therapy, remain undefined.

The clonotype comes from a human donor with classical Hodgkin lymphoma. The J gene is TRBJ1-2, the V gene TRBV29-1; D might be TRBD1 (6 bases). Sequenced material: peripheral blood mononuclear cells (PBMCs), taken before the fourth cycle of nivolumab. CDR3 residues: CSVGKGVENYGYTF. CDR3 coding DNA: TGCAGCGTTGGCAAGGGGGTCGAGAACTATGGCTACACCTTC. Full variable domain (rest looked up from reference TRBV29-1 and TRBJ1-2): SAVISQKPSRDICQRGTSLTIQCQVDSQVTMMFWYRQQPGQSLTLIATANQGSEATYESGFVIDKFPISRPNLTFSTLTVSNMSPEDSSIYLCSVGKGVENYGYTFGSGTRLTVV.